The present TCR beta chain was sequenced within a study of graft-versus-host responses after intestinal transplantation. The overall study: Recipients were all induced with anti-thymocyte globulin, then given tacrolimus and steroids for around three years.

The study's findings and limits: Declining HvG levels early post-transplant were linked to peak circulating GvH clone levels. GvH clones were identified in recipient marrow, with some first appearing in ileum or blood. Allografts carried high graft-versus-host to host-versus-graft clonal ratios in patients having graft-donor T cell macrochimerism.

In this sample, this clone turned up a few times. The antigen remains unidentified. The method was immunoSEQ multiplex PCR; TCRdb's version includes in-frame clones alone and lacks a portion of them. The sample yields 85,000 to 100,000 clones, under 95% seen once. The input for sequencing was unstimulated CD8+ T cells sorted from spleen or lymph node cells, taken before transplant. This clonotype was sampled from a human donor who was the organ donor for an intestinal transplant.

The CDR3 nucleotides are TGTGCCAGCAGGACGGGAGGGAACACTGAAGCTTTCTTT. This codes for CASRTGGNTEAFF. J is TRBJ1-1 and V is TRBV2; the D is unclear. V was clipped by 6 bases and J by 1 base, with 9 bases between them. The V gene's germline CDR1 is SNHLY and CDR2 FYNNEI. The CDR3 is 13 residues long.